The 30 T cell receptor beta chains below were found in one sample sequenced in a study of early T cells in non-severe SARS-CoV-2 infection. TCRdb called the 5' RACE reads again in MiXCR, with one record for every CDR3 protein. The sample holds around 64,000 distinct CDR3 sequences, over 10% seen once. The sequencing used whole blood, collected at baseline. The receptors were gathered from an adult who was a healthcare worker with PCR-confirmed SARS-CoV-2 infection or an uninfected control (not recorded which).

The chain couples TRBV6-5 to TRBJ2-3; the D is unclear. The V gene's germline CDR1 is MNHEY and CDR2 SVGAGI. Deletions cut 5 bases from V and 2 bases from J, with 8 bases between. This CDR3 comprises 13 residues. CDR3 bases: TGTGCCAGCAGTACCGTCCACACAGATACGCAGTATTTT. It translates to CASSTVHTDTQYF.

This clonotype was recorded at least ten times. This chain connects TRBV6-1 to TRBJ1-5; D is unclear. The CDR3 loop spans 14 amino acids. The germline V gene encodes CDR1 MNHNS and CDR2 SASEGT. V was clipped by 4 bases and J by 11 bases, with 18 bases between them. This CDR3 is CASSGKGFDPAQHF. CDR3 bases: TGTGCCAGCAGTGGTAAAGGGTTTGATCCGGCCCAGCATTTT.

This clonotype was detected only a few times. The V and J genes are TRBV9 and TRBJ2-3; the D is unclear. Germline CDR1 is SGDLS and CDR2 is YYNGEE. The V and J ends lost 4 bases and 0 bases respectively, with 6 bases between them. The CDR3 runs to 13 residues. The CDR3 coding sequence is TGTGCCAGCAGCCCCGGGAGCACAGATACGCAGTATTTT. Amino acids: CASSPGSTDTQYF.

This clonotype was found a few times. The chain recombines TRBV7-2 with TRBJ2-5; tentative D call: TRBD1 (5 bases). In germline, CDR1 is SGHTA, CDR2 FQGNSA. The ends were cut back, 3 bases at V and 5 bases at J, with 16 bases in the middle. This CDR3 has 15 residues. DNA for the CDR3: TGTGCCAGCAGCTTGGTGTCAGGGTACGAGGAGACCCAGTACTTC. It codes for CASSLVSGYEETQYF.

This sequence joins TRBV7-6 and TRBJ2-6; no clear D gene. The germline V gene encodes CDR1 SGHVS and CDR2 FNYEAQ. This CDR3 has 14 amino acids. V was clipped by 5 bases and J by 4 bases, with 9 bases between them. DNA of the CDR3: TGTGCCAGCAGCATCAGGTTAGGGGCCAACGTCCTGACTTTC. It encodes CASSIRLGANVLTF. The whole variable domain, remainder taken from reference TRBV7-6 and TRBJ2-6, is GAGVSQSPRYKVTKRGQDVALRCDPISGHVSLYWYRQALGQGPEFLTYFNYEAQQDKSGLPNDRFSAERPEGSISTLTIQRTEQRDSAMYRCASSIRLGANVLTFGAGSRLTVL.

This clonotype was seen only a few times. The chain employs TRBV12-3 or TRBV12-4 and TRBJ2-6; D call uncertain. Trimming cost V 3 bases and J 2 bases, with 14 bases left between them. This CDR3 spans 17 amino acids. CDR3 sequence reads: CASSFGRVSTGANVLTF. The DNA for the CDR3 is TGTGCCAGCAGTTTCGGTCGGGTTAGTACTGGGGCCAACGTCCTGACTTTC.

The table lists this clonotype with many counts. This chain links TRBV29-1 with TRBJ2-2; the match to TRBD1 covers 8 bases. There are 13 residues in the CDR3. In germline, CDR1 is SQVTM, CDR2 ANQGSEA. V gave up 6 bases and J gave up 6 bases; unmatched junction bases: 6. DNA for the CDR3: TGCAGCGTACCAGGGGGCGCCGCCGGGGAGCTGTTTTTT. Its protein product is CSVPGGAAGELFF.

This clonotype occurred once. The chain joins TRBV4-1 to TRBJ2-1, with D unclear. Trimming shortened V by 0 bases and J by 9 bases, and 6 bases separated the two germline ends. The CDR3 consists of 12 residues. From germline, CDR1 is MGHRA and CDR2 YSYEKL. The CDR3 is CASSQEVGEQFF. The CDR3 DNA reads as TGCGCCAGCAGCCAAGAAGTAGGTGAGCAGTTCTTC.

This clonotype was counted a few times. The chain is built from TRBV7-6 and TRBJ2-3; TRBD2 agrees at 9 bases. Germline V gene sequence: CDR1 SGHVS, CDR2 FNYEAQ. The CDR3 is 16 amino acids. J was trimmed by 0 bases and V by 4 bases; bases with no gene match: 5. CDR3 in DNA: TGTGCCAGCAGCTGGGTTAGCGGGGGAAGCACAGATACGCAGTATTTT. Translation gives CASSWVSGGSTDTQYF.

This clonotype has only a few counts. The rearrangement uses TRBV2 and TRBJ1-2, with D possibly TRBD1 on 6 matching bases. Germline CDR1 is SNHLY and CDR2 is FYNNEI. The CDR3 is 16 residues long. Trimming took off 5 bases at V and 1 base at J, with 17 bases between the two ends. This CDR3 reads CASSFGGRANNYGYTF. CDR3 coding DNA: TGTGCCAGCAGTTTTGGGGGCAGAGCTAATAACTATGGCTACACCTTC.

This chain's CDR3 is CASSEIETQYF. Here the CDR3 DNA reads TGTGCCAGCAGTGAAATCGAGACCCAGTACTTC. The rearrangement links TRBV6-1 to TRBJ2-5; D gene ambiguous. The CDR3 runs to 11 residues. Germline loops: CDR1 MNHNS, CDR2 SASEGT. V was pared by 2 bases and J by 5 bases, with 3 bases between.

Comments on this clonotype: A much bigger clone sits one base away, suggesting this may be a read error. V gene TRBV2 combines with J gene TRBJ2-1; a possible D gene is TRBD1 (5 bases). CDR1 is SNHLY and CDR2 is FYNNEI in the germline V gene. The CDR3 extends over 14 amino acids. CDR3 region: CAGSEYRGTAEQFF. DNA for the CDR3: TGTGCCGGCAGTGAATATAGGGGAACCGCTGAGCAGTTCTTC.

V is TRBV29-1 and J is TRBJ2-7; D not resolved. The V end lost 7 bases, the J end lost 0 bases, and 10 bases lay between the germline ends. This CDR3 is built from 12 residues. The germline V gene encodes CDR1 SQVTM and CDR2 ANQGSEA. Here the CDR3 reads CSAIGNSYEQYF. The CDR3, as DNA: TGCAGCGCTATCGGTAACTCCTACGAGCAGTACTTC.

This clonotype was found many times. The chain couples TRBV7-3 to TRBJ2-3; TRBD2 aligns across 13 bases. This CDR3 is built from 16 residues. Germline loops: CDR1 SGHTA, CDR2 FQGTGA. Germline trimming cut 5 bases from V and 3 bases from J; bases unmatched to any gene: 5. This chain's CDR3 is CASSPRLAGGTDTQYF. The CDR3 region has the DNA TGTGCCAGCAGCCCCCGACTAGCGGGGGGAACAGATACGCAGTATTTT. The variable domain in full, completed from reference TRBV7-3 and TRBJ2-3, reads GAGVSQTPSNKVTEKGKYVELRCDPISGHTALYWYRQSLGQGPEFLIYFQGTGAADDSGLPNDRFFAVRPEGSVSTLKIQRTERGDSAVYLCASSPRLAGGTDTQYFGPGTRLTVL.

This clonotype was counted only a few times. The gene calls are TRBV29-1 and TRBJ1-1; D gene uncertain. The CDR3 is 13 amino acids. Per the germline V gene, CDR1 is SQVTM and CDR2 is ANQGSEA. V was cut by 4 bases and J by 0 bases, with 9 bases left in between. CDR3 sequence: CSVVGRMNTEAFF. DNA for the CDR3: TGCAGCGTTGTCGGCCGGATGAACACTGAAGCTTTCTTT.

The chain employs TRBV3-1 and TRBJ2-6; D unclear. V gave up 2 bases and J gave up 2 bases, with 1 base separating them. From germline, CDR1 is LGHDT and CDR2 YNNKEL (reference sequence). The CDR3 sequence is 13 residues long. Here the CDR3 DNA reads TGTGCCAGCAGCCAACCTGGGGCCAACGTCCTGACTTTC. Translation: CASSQPGANVLTF.

This clonotype was detected a few times. J is TRBJ2-1 and V is TRBV6-1, with TRBD2 matching over 7 bases. CDR1 MNHNS and CDR2 SASEGT come from the germline V gene. V lost 2 bases and J lost 10; bases outside the gene matches: 14. CDR3 length: 16 residues. DNA for the CDR3: TGTGCCAGCAGTGAAAAAGATTTTTTGGGCGGGGGAGAGCAGTTCTTC. As protein: CASSEKDFLGGGEQFF.

This clonotype was counted a few times. DNA of the CDR3: TGCAGTGCTATGGCTAGCGGGAGTCGTCACAATGAGCAGTTCTTC. As protein: CSAMASGSRHNEQFF. The rearrangement joins TRBV20-1 to TRBJ2-1, with 10 bases matching TRBD2. The CDR3 runs to 15 residues. Germline values: CDR1 DFQATT, CDR2 SNEGSKA (reference sequence). Trimming removed 4 bases from V and 5 bases from J; junction bases left unmatched: 8.

The chain joins TRBV20-1 to TRBJ1-6; D is uncertain. Germline values: CDR1 DFQATT, CDR2 SNEGSKA (reference sequence). The CDR3 runs to 15 residues. V lost 1 base to trimming and J lost 0 bases, with 7 bases between them. The CDR3 DNA reads TGCAGTGCTAGAGTGTACAGCTCCTATAATTCACCCCTCCACTTT. Translating it yields CSARVYSSYNSPLHF.

Remarks on this clonotype: At one of its ends the junction is not consistent with the germline gene, which may arise from a read error. V is TRBV10-3 and J is TRBJ2-3; 11 nucleotides align to TRBD2. CDR3 length equals 16 residues. The germline V gene has CDR1 ENHRY and CDR2 SYGVKD. CDR3 region: CAISPRLAGLRDMQYF. CDR3 sequence (DNA): TGTGCCATCAGTCCTAGACTAGCGGGATTGAGAGATATGCAGTATTTT.

This clonotype was counted ten times or more. The V gene is TRBV7-6, the J gene TRBJ1-6, with D possibly TRBD1 on 6 matching bases. V was shortened by 4 bases and J by 8 bases, with 12 bases between the two germline ends. Looked up from germline, CDR1 is SGHVS and CDR2 is FNYEAQ. CDR3 size: 14 residues. In DNA, the CDR3 is TGTGCCAGCAGCTCTTTACAGGGAGATTCACCCCTCCACTTT. Translated: CASSSLQGDSPLHF.

This clonotype was detected a few times. The chain couples TRBV19 to TRBJ2-7; D is ambiguous. Per germline, CDR1 LNHDA and CDR2 SQIVND (reference sequence). The CDR3 covers 14 residues. V lost 1 base and J lost 2, with 9 bases in between. The CDR3 DNA follows: TGTGCCAGTAGTATAGTCGTAGGACCCTACGAGCAGTACTTC. This sequence encodes CASSIVVGPYEQYF.

A few counts support this clonotype. This chain uses TRBV11-2 with TRBJ2-4; maybe TRBD1 (7 bases). CDR1 is SGHAT and CDR2 is FQNNGV in the germline V gene. Trimming left V 5 bases short and J 6 bases short, with 14 bases between. The CDR3 consists of 14 residues. The CDR3 reads CASSHNRGLNIQYF. The DNA for the CDR3 is TGTGCCAGCAGCCATAACAGGGGACTAAACATTCAGTACTTC. Variable domain in full (rest from reference TRBV11-2 and TRBJ2-4): EAGVAQSPRYKIIEKRQSVAFWCNPISGHATLYWYQQILGQGPKLLIQFQNNGVVDDSQLPKDRFSAERLKGVDSTLKIQPAKLEDSAVYLCASSHNRGLNIQYFGAGTRLSVL.

This clonotype was counted ten times or more. In this CDR3 the conserved last residue, phenylalanine or tryptophan, is missing, so a read error is likely. The DNA is omitted, as the CDR3 cannot be located on it reliably, and the CDR3 follows TCRdb's listing. The J gene is TRBJ2-5, the V gene TRBV12-3 or TRBV12-4; TRBD1 is the table's D call, not checked against the DNA. The CDR3 adds up to 13 amino acids, both ends counted. The CDR3 here is CASSLRSGHPPFA.

CDR3 residues: CASSFGYRYQPQHF. DNA for the CDR3: TGTGCCAGCAGCTTCGGTTACCGTTATCAGCCCCAGCATTTT. V usage is TRBV7-2 and J usage is TRBJ1-5; D ambiguous. There are 14 residues in the CDR3. Germline V gene data show CDR1 as SGHTA and CDR2 as FQGNSA. The V end lost 3 bases, the J end lost 5 bases, and 11 bases lay between the germline ends. The complete variable domain, with remaining parts taken from reference TRBV7-2 and TRBJ1-5, reads GAGVSQSPSNKVTEKGKDVELRCDPISGHTALYWYRQSLGQGLEFLIYFQGNSAPDKSGLPSDRFSAERTGGSVSTLTIQRTQQEDSAVYLCASSFGYRYQPQHFGDGTRLSIL.

This clonotype was observed at least ten times. The chain recombines TRBV19 with TRBJ1-6, with 8 nucleotides matching TRBD1. Trimming cost V 6 bases and J 11 bases; bases outside gene matches: 12. Germline V gene lookup returns CDR1 LNHDA and CDR2 SQIVND (reference sequence). There are 15 residues in the CDR3. CDR3 region: CASSDRGPGGAPLHF. The CDR3 DNA follows: TGTGCCAGTAGCGACAGGGGTCCGGGCGGGGCACCCCTCCACTTT.

For the CDR3, the DNA is TGCAGCGTTGACTCTACAGATTCCTACGAGCAGTACTTC. It yields the protein CSVDSTDSYEQYF. The chain couples TRBV29-1 to TRBJ2-7, with D unresolved. The CDR3 covers 13 residues. CDR1 and CDR2 from the germline V gene are SQVTM and ANQGSEA. Trimming left V 3 bases short and J 1 base short, with 10 bases between.

J is TRBJ2-1 and V is TRBV10-2, with no clear D. Trimming took off 9 bases at V and 9 bases at J, with 15 bases between the two ends. This CDR3 is built from 12 residues. CDR1 and CDR2 from the germline V gene are WSHSY and SAAADI. The CDR3 region has the DNA TGCGCCAGTAATGGCCACTCGGGTGAGCAGTTCTTC. This codes for CASNGHSGEQFF.

The CDR3 reads CASSLGGTQYF. CDR3 DNA: TGTGCCAGCAGCCTTGGGGGGACCCAGTACTTC. V and J are TRBV3-1 and TRBJ2-5; D could derive from TRBD1 or TRBD2 (5 bases each). Germline CDR1 LGHDT, CDR2 YNNKEL (reference sequence). V was clipped by 4 bases and J by 7 bases, with 7 bases between them. This CDR3 has 11 amino acids.

This chain uses TRBV11-2 with TRBJ2-7, with a tentative D call TRBD1 (5 bases). Trimming stripped 1 base from V and 7 bases from J, with 8 bases between. Germline V gives CDR1 SGHAT, CDR2 FQNNGV. This CDR3 spans 12 amino acids. DNA for the CDR3: TGTGCCAGCAGCTTAGGCGCAGGGGAGCAGTACTTC. Its translation is CASSLGAGEQYF.